These 22 T cell receptor beta chains were all obtained from the same sample, sequenced in a study of blood T cell repertoires in COVID-19. Using immunoSEQ multiplex PCR, the repertoire was profiled, and TCRdb retains in-frame clones only, with some absent. The data show some 300,000 clones, roughly nine tenths seen once. The sequenced sample consisted of PBMCs or T cells enriched from blood (not recorded which). Receptors originate from a woman aged 50 to 65 who had been exposed to COVID-19.

V gene TRBV6-4 combines with J gene TRBJ1-2; D might be TRBD1 (6 bases). Germline assignment: CDR1 MRHNA and CDR2 SNTAGT. The CDR3 has 14 amino acids. The ends were cut back, 5 bases at V and 2 bases at J, with 12 bases in the middle. The CDR3 is CASSSTQGNYGYTF. CDR3 in DNA: TGTGCCAGCAGTTCAACACAGGGAAACTATGGCTACACCTTC.

The chain has TRBV29-1 and TRBJ1-3; D is unclear. CDR3 size: 14 residues. V was cut by 3 bases and J by 4 bases, with 13 bases left in between. The germline CDR1 and CDR2 sequences are SQVTM and ANQGSEA. CDR3 coding DNA: TGCAGCGTTGAGGGTGAGCGTACCGGAAACACCATATATTTT. Encoded protein: CSVEGERTGNTIYF.

CDR3 sequence (DNA): TGTGCCAGCATGACCCCTGGCGGGGAAACCTACAATGAGCAGTTCTTC. As protein: CASMTPGGETYNEQFF. This chain links TRBV7-9 with TRBJ2-1, with a weak D call TRBD2 (6 bases). CDR3 size: 16 residues. Trimming took 7 bases from V and 2 from J, leaving 18 bases between them. The germline V gene encodes CDR1 SEHNR and CDR2 FQNEAQ (reference sequence). Full variable domain (outside the CDR3, taken from reference TRBV7-9 and TRBJ2-1): DTGVSQNPRHKITKRGQNVTFRCDPISEHNRLYWYRQTLGQGPEFLTYFQNEAQLEKSRLLSDRFSAERPKGSFSTLEIQRTEQGDSAMYLCASMTPGGETYNEQFFGPGTRLTVL.

The chain couples TRBV7-2 to TRBJ1-3; D uncertain. V was clipped by 2 bases and J by 0 bases, with 5 bases between them. Germline V gives CDR1 SGHTA, CDR2 FQGNSA. The CDR3 runs 14 residues. CDR3 in amino acids: CASSLLSSGNTIYF. The CDR3 DNA reads TGTGCCAGCAGCTTACTTAGCTCTGGAAACACCATATATTTT.

V is TRBV5-1 and J is TRBJ1-1, with D possibly matching TRBD1 (5 bases). Germline assignment: CDR1 SGHRS and CDR2 YFSETQ. Trimming stripped 0 bases from V and 2 bases from J, with 14 bases between. There are 16 residues in the CDR3. The CDR3 is CASSLDRAGPNTEAFF. Written as DNA, the CDR3 is TGCGCCAGCAGCTTGGATCGCGCAGGGCCAAACACTGAAGCTTTCTTT.

The count of this clone is one. The genes are TRBV28 and TRBJ2-1; D might be TRBD2 (6 bases). Trimming shortened V by 11 bases and J by 6 bases, and 14 bases separated the two germline ends. Per germline, CDR1 MDHEN and CDR2 SYDVKM. The CDR3 contains 12 residues. The CDR3: CALGTAVNEQFF. The CDR3 DNA reads TGTGCCCTAGGGACTGCCGTCAATGAGCAGTTCTTC.

J is TRBJ1-3 and V is TRBV6-5, with D possibly being TRBD1 (6 bases). The CDR3 totals 14 residues. V shed 6 bases and J shed 0 bases, with 9 bases lying between them. Germline CDR1 MNHEY, CDR2 SVGAGI. The CDR3 coding sequence is TGTGCCAGCAGGGACAGCTTCTCTGGAAACACCATATATTTT. It translates to CASRDSFSGNTIYF.

The J gene is TRBJ1-2, the V gene TRBV9; the D gene is possibly TRBD1 (5 bases). From germline, CDR1 is SGDLS and CDR2 YYNGEE. The CDR3 spans 14 residues. The ends were cut back, 0 bases at V and 4 bases at J, with 10 bases in the middle. The CDR3 coding sequence is TGTGCCAGCAGCGTAGATGACAGCTTCTATGGCTACACCTTC. Translated: CASSVDDSFYGYTF. Full variable domain (rest looked up from reference TRBV9 and TRBJ1-2): DSGVTQTPKHLITATGQRVTLRCSPRSGDLSVYWYQQSLDQGLQFLIQYYNGEERAKGNILERFSAQQFPDLHSELNLSSLELGDSALYFCASSVDDSFYGYTFGSGTRLTVV.

The chain is built from TRBV3-1 (or the pseudogene TRBV3-2) and TRBJ1-3, with unresolved D. CDR1 is LGHDT, CDR2 YNNKEL, per germline (reference sequence). Trimming took off 1 base at V and 0 bases at J, with 10 bases between the two ends. This CDR3 is built from 16 residues. Here the CDR3 reads CASSQAGGHSGNTIYF. CDR3 DNA: TGTGCCAGCAGCCAAGCCGGCGGTCACTCTGGAAACACCATATATTTT.

In nucleotides, the CDR3 is TGTGCCAGCAGCTCCGGGACAGGGGTGGATCAGCCCCAGCATTTT. It codes for CASSSGTGVDQPQHF. The chain is built from TRBV7-9 and TRBJ1-5; 10 bases map to TRBD1. The CDR3 spans 15 residues. V was clipped by 4 bases and J by 5 bases; unmatched bases: 5. Germline assignment: CDR1 SEHNR and CDR2 FQNEAQ (reference sequence).

V is TRBV2 and J is TRBJ1-5; D not certain. V was clipped by 3 bases and J by 4 bases, with 7 bases between them. Germline loops: CDR1 SNHLY, CDR2 FYNNEI. CDR3 length: 13 residues. The CDR3 loop reads CASSERRNQPQHF. The CDR3 DNA reads TGTGCCAGCAGTGAGAGGAGAAATCAGCCCCAGCATTTT.

This clone was seen only once. This chain uses TRBV19 with TRBJ2-7, with D maybe TRBD2 (6 bases). The CDR3 runs 16 residues. The V gene lost 7 bases and the J gene lost 4 bases, with 23 bases spanning the gap. Per the germline V gene, CDR1 is LNHDA and CDR2 is SQIVND (reference sequence). The DNA for the CDR3 is TGTGCCAGTACCCCCGCTCCGCGGGGAAATCCTTACGAGCAGTACTTC. Translating it yields CASTPAPRGNPYEQYF.

V is TRBV27 and J is TRBJ1-2; tentative D call: TRBD1 (6 bases). The CDR3 is 14 amino acids. Per the germline V gene, CDR1 is MNHEY and CDR2 is SMNVEV (reference sequence). V gave up 6 bases and J gave up 4 bases, with 15 bases separating them. CDR3 in DNA: TGTGCCAGCAGCTGGAGACAGGCGGGCTATGGCTACACCTTC. Translating it yields CASSWRQAGYGYTF.

This sequence joins TRBV7-9 and TRBJ1-3, with D tentatively TRBD1 (6 bases). This CDR3 is 18 amino acids long. Germline CDR1 SEHNR, CDR2 FQNEAQ (reference sequence). Trimming removed 1 base from V and 0 bases from J, with 16 bases in between. CDR3 DNA sequence: TGTGCCAGCAGCTTAGGGTTTTGGACAGCCAACTCTGGAAACACCATATATTTT. It encodes CASSLGFWTANSGNTIYF.

The genes are TRBV5-1 and TRBJ1-1; D remains unclear. The CDR3 is made up of 15 amino acids. V lost 4 bases to trimming and J lost 6 bases, with 19 bases between them. Germline assignment: CDR1 SGHRS and CDR2 YFSETQ. The CDR3 sequence: CASSPGFGRLAEAFF. The CDR3 nucleotides read TGCGCCAGCAGCCCGGGTTTCGGTAGGCTCGCTGAAGCTTTCTTT.

This clone was seen only once. The CDR3 coding sequence is TGTGCCAGCAGTGAAGTTGCTAGCGGGGACACAGGGTCCTACAATGAGCAGTTCTTC. This sequence encodes CASSEVASGDTGSYNEQFF. The chain links TRBV2 to TRBJ2-1; TRBD2 agrees at 9 bases. After removal of 1 base from V and 1 base from J, the junction contained 11 bases not matched to a gene. Germline V CDR1 and CDR2: SNHLY, FYNNEI. CDR3 length: 19 amino acids.

V gene TRBV11-3 combines with J gene TRBJ2-2; D is uncertain. Germline lookup yields CDR1 SGHNT and CDR2 YENEEA. Trimming cost V 0 bases and J 4 bases, with 3 bases left between them. This CDR3 is built from 13 residues. CDR3 residues: CASSLEATGELFF. The CDR3 DNA reads as TGTGCCAGCAGCTTAGAGGCCACCGGGGAGCTGTTTTTT.

The chain has TRBV7-2 and TRBJ1-1; no definite D call. Germline-derived CDR1 and CDR2 are SGHTA and FQGNSA. The CDR3 is made up of 13 amino acids. Trimming removed 5 bases at V and 1 base at J, with 8 bases between. The CDR3 is CASSTRQNTEAFF. The CDR3, as DNA: TGTGCCAGCAGCACCAGACAGAACACTGAAGCTTTCTTT.

The chain is built from TRBV2 and TRBJ2-1; 8 bases map to TRBD1. The CDR3 consists of 14 residues. J gave up 4 bases and V 4 bases, and 3 bases lay outside the gene matches. CDR1 is SNHLY and CDR2 is FYNNEI in the germline V gene. The CDR3 reads CASSGTGIYNEQFF. CDR3 in DNA: TGTGCCAGCAGTGGGACAGGGATATACAATGAGCAGTTCTTC.

The V call is TRBV2, the J call TRBJ1-2, with D unresolved. CDR1 SNHLY and CDR2 FYNNEI come from the germline V gene. V lost 7 bases to trimming and J lost 7 bases, with 13 bases between them. The CDR3 loop spans 12 amino acids. The CDR3 loop is CASNSDISGYTF. As DNA, the CDR3 is TGTGCCAGCAATTCTGACATTTCTGGCTACACCTTC.

This sequence joins TRBV29-1 and TRBJ1-2; a weak D match, TRBD1 (5 bases). This CDR3 contains 13 residues. V was pared by 7 bases and J by 4 bases, with 16 bases between. Germline values: CDR1 SQVTM, CDR2 ANQGSEA. The CDR3 region is CSAGPQGVYGYTF. The CDR3 bases are TGCAGCGCAGGCCCCCAGGGCGTCTATGGCTACACCTTC.

The chain employs TRBV6-5 and TRBJ1-6; D is perhaps TRBD1 (5 bases). CDR3 length equals 15 residues. Trimming took off 10 bases at V and 7 bases at J, with 20 bases between the two ends. Germline V gene lookup returns CDR1 MNHEY and CDR2 SVGAGI. The CDR3 nucleotides are TGTGCCATACCGTCGGGACTCTATGGGAATTCACCCCTCCACTTT. Translating gives CAIPSGLYGNSPLHF.